Below are 14 T cell receptor beta chains sequenced from a single sample in a study of T cell repertoires in aging, cancer and after chemotherapy. TRB rearrangements spanning V, D and J were amplified using mixed TRB-A/B primers. TCRdb independently ran MiXCR on the multiplex PCR reads; one entry per CDR3 protein. This sample carries some 10,000 distinct CDR3 sequences, 35% to 50% of them seen once, and the ten largest clones take around 7.2%. The template was genomic DNA from peripheral blood, not RNA. What was sequenced was blood. These receptors were collected from a human donor in good health.

In its sample, this clonotype was seen a few times. V gene TRBV10-3 combines with J gene TRBJ2-3, with D perhaps being TRBD1 or TRBD2 (5 bases each). The CDR3 spans 15 residues. Germline V gives CDR1 ENHRY, CDR2 SYGVKD. Trimming stripped 4 bases from V and 0 bases from J, with 11 bases between. Here the CDR3 reads CAISVGAASTDTQYF. The CDR3, as DNA: TGTGCCATCAGTGTCGGGGCAGCTAGCACAGATACGCAGTATTTT.

The J gene is TRBJ2-3, the V gene TRBV6-5; 9 bases fit TRBD2. This CDR3 contains 13 residues. The V gene end was trimmed by 8 bases and the J gene end by 4 bases; junction bases not matched to a gene: 4. CDR1 and CDR2 from the germline V gene are MNHEY and SVGAGI. CDR3 sequence: CASSPSGADTQYF. CDR3 in DNA: TGTGCCAGCTCACCTAGCGGGGCAGATACGCAGTATTTT.

This clonotype has more than one count but fewer than ten. The chain joins TRBV30 to TRBJ2-5; D may be TRBD1 (5 bases). V was pared by 7 bases and J by 4 bases, with 13 bases between. Germline V gene data show CDR1 as GTSNPN and CDR2 as SVGIG (reference sequence). The CDR3 is made up of 12 amino acids. CDR3 loop: CALKQGAETQYF. As DNA, the CDR3 is TGTGCCTTAAAGCAGGGCGCAGAGACCCAGTACTTC.

This clonotype was observed a handful of times. This sequence joins TRBV6-5 and TRBJ1-2, with unresolved D. V lost 0 bases, J lost 6 bases, and 20 bases lay in between. Per germline, CDR1 MNHEY and CDR2 SVGAGI. This CDR3 comprises 17 residues. CDR3 amino acids: CASSYSSSSPTGHGYTF. CDR3 nucleotides: TGTGCCAGCAGTTACTCGTCCAGCTCGCCCACGGGTCATGGCTACACCTTC.

This chain connects TRBV7-2 to TRBJ2-7; D is perhaps TRBD2 (5 bases). CDR1 is SGHTA, CDR2 FQGNSA, per germline. This CDR3 contains 16 residues. V lost 0 bases and J lost 0, with 12 bases in between. CDR3 region: CASSLAASISSYEQYF. The CDR3 region has the DNA TGTGCCAGCAGCTTAGCGGCTAGCATCAGCTCCTACGAGCAGTACTTC.

The J gene is TRBJ1-1, the V gene TRBV7-3; 7 bases align to TRBD1. CDR1 is SGHTA and CDR2 is FQGTGA in the germline V gene. The CDR3 extends over 14 amino acids. The V segment lost 7 bases and the J segment 2 bases; nucleotides outside the gene matches: 7. CDR3 DNA sequence: TGTGCCAGCAAGACACAGGGGTTCAACACTGAAGCTTTCTTT. Its translation: CASKTQGFNTEAFF. The full variable domain, in which reference TRBV7-3 and TRBJ1-1 provide the parts outside the CDR3, is GAGVSQTPSNKVTEKGKYVELRCDPISGHTALYWYRQSLGQGPEFLIYFQGTGAADDSGLPNDRFFAVRPEGSVSTLKIQRTERGDSAVYLCASKTQGFNTEAFFGQGTRLTVV.

The chain carries TRBV6-5 and TRBJ1-5; D might be TRBD1 (6 bases). The CDR3 length is 18 residues. Germline-derived CDR1 and CDR2 are MNHEY and SVGAGI. V was clipped by 8 bases and J by 0 bases, with 23 bases between them. The CDR3 DNA is TGTGCCAGCGGCCCCGGGGACAAATATGATTATAGCAATCAGCCCCAGCATTTT. Amino acids: CASGPGDKYDYSNQPQHF.

V usage is TRBV30 and J usage is TRBJ2-4; D could derive from TRBD1 or TRBD2 (5 bases each). V was shortened by 1 base and J by 2 bases, with 18 bases between the two germline ends. The germline V gene encodes CDR1 GTSNPN and CDR2 SVGIG (reference sequence). This CDR3 contains 17 residues. The DNA of the CDR3 is TGTGCCTGGAGTGCCTCGGGGCAGACCGAGTCCAAAAACATTCAGTACTTC. Protein product: CAWSASGQTESKNIQYF.

This clonotype has a handful of counts. The J gene is TRBJ1-2, the V gene TRBV5-1, with 7 bases aligning to TRBD1. Germline CDR1 is SGHRS and CDR2 is YFSETQ. CDR3 length equals 14 residues. V gave up 4 bases and J gave up 4 bases; unmatched junction bases: 7. CDR3 nucleotide sequence: TGCGCCAGCAGCGACCGACAGGGAACCTATGGCTACACCTTC. Amino acids: CASSDRQGTYGYTF.

The chain recombines TRBV6-5 with TRBJ1-1; no firm D call. The CDR3 has 13 amino acids. Germline-derived CDR1 and CDR2 are MNHEY and SVGAGI. V dropped 10 bases and J dropped 1 base, with 13 bases sitting between them. The CDR3 DNA reads TGTGCCACCCAAGGCCCAGCGAACACTGAAGCTTTCTTT. Encoded protein: CATQGPANTEAFF.

By proportion, this clonotype is medium-sized. The chain joins TRBV29-1 to TRBJ2-3, with TRBD1 identical over 7 bases. Germline assignment: CDR1 SQVTM and CDR2 ANQGSEA. This CDR3 is 14 amino acids long. V shed 3 bases, J shed 6 bases, and the junction held 9 bases outside the gene matches. This CDR3 reads CSVEETGRPDTQYF. For the CDR3, the DNA is TGCAGCGTTGAGGAGACAGGGCGGCCTGATACGCAGTATTTT.

This chain connects TRBV24-1 to TRBJ1-2; D remains ambiguous. Germline V gene data show CDR1 as KGHDR and CDR2 as SFDVKD. The length of the CDR3 is 13 residues. The V and J ends lost 4 bases and 0 bases respectively, with 5 bases between them. In DNA, the CDR3 is TGTGCCACCAGTGACACGGCTAACTATGGCTACACCTTC. Its translation: CATSDTANYGYTF.

In its sample, this clonotype was seen a few times. V gene TRBV5-6 combines with J gene TRBJ2-1; D is undetermined. CDR1 and CDR2 (germline): SGHDT, YYEEEE. Between the trimmed V and J ends, which lost 2 bases and 7 bases, there was a span of 19 bases. The CDR3 is 16 residues long. CDR3 nucleotides: TGTGCCAGCAGCTTTGAGTTGGCCCCAGGTGTGAATGAGCAGTTCTTC. Its protein is CASSFELAPGVNEQFF.

The chain carries TRBV24-1 and TRBJ2-7; the D is unclear. The CDR3 spans 13 residues. Germline CDR1 and CDR2: KGHDR and SFDVKD. Trimming removed 5 bases at V and 1 base at J, with 8 bases between. The CDR3 bases are TGTGCCACCAGTGTGGGCAGTTCCTACGAGCAGTACTTC. The encoded protein is CATSVGSSYEQYF.